The clone carrying this T cell receptor beta chain was recorded a few times. Its target is unknown. TCRdb ran MiXCR on the 5' RACE reads and lists one entry per CDR3 protein. The sample carries approximately 500,000 distinct CDR3 sequences, roughly 13% recorded once. The data belong to a study of CD8 T cells in ankylosing spondylitis. General observations from the study: In ankylosing spondylitis blood, a motif of roughly eight highly homologous TCR beta variants appeared characteristic.

Germline CDR1 and CDR2: MNHNY and SVGAGI (reference sequence). This CDR3 comprises 13 residues. The V end was cut by 2 bases, the J end by 5 bases, with 9 bases between. This chain joins TRBV6-6 and TRBJ2-5, with D unclear. The sequenced sample was blood, either unsorted or a sorted T cell fraction (not recorded which). This TCR was sampled from a male donor with ankylosing spondylitis. CDR3: CASSYEVEETQYF. The CDR3 region has the DNA TGTGCCAGCAGTTACGAAGTGGAGGAGACCCAGTACTTC.